The 19 T cell receptor beta chains given below trace back to one sample, sequenced in a study of blood T cell repertoires in COVID-19. The table came from immunoSEQ multiplex PCR; TCRdb's copy has only in-frame clones and leaves some out. The sample contains 390,000 or so clones, 87% of which appear only once. The sample comprised peripheral blood. The receptors were gathered from a woman aged 25 to 39 with COVID-19, enrolled during active disease.

The chain uses TRBV5-8 and TRBJ1-1; 8 nucleotides line up with TRBD1. This CDR3 has 15 amino acids. Trimming at V came to 4 bases and at J to 5 bases, leaving 10 bases not matched to a gene. Germline V gives CDR1 SGHTS, CDR2 YDEGEE. In nucleotides, the CDR3 is TGTGCCAGCAGCGCCAGGACAGGGCCGGGGACTGAAGCTTTCTTT. Its translation: CASSARTGPGTEAFF.

In this sample, this clone turned up once. The rearrangement links TRBV21-1 to TRBJ2-7; TRBD2 was called by the table and not checked on the DNA. TRBV21-1 is classified as a pseudogene. This CDR3 has 15 residues. For the CDR3, the DNA is TGTGCCAGCAGCAATCTTGGAGTACCAAGGAACGAGCAGTACTTC. It codes for CASSNLGVPRNEQYF.

This clone was seen only a few times. The V call is TRBV19, the J call TRBJ1-5; 10 nucleotides align to TRBD1. The V gene's germline CDR1 is LNHDA and CDR2 SQIVND (reference sequence). The CDR3 runs to 16 residues. V shed 4 bases, J shed 6 bases, and the junction held 9 bases outside the gene matches. The CDR3 DNA is TGTGCCAGTAGTACGGGGCCGGACAGGGGGGTTCAGCCCCAGCATTTT. Its translation: CASSTGPDRGVQPQHF.

The rearrangement joins TRBV28 to TRBJ2-2, with 9 bases lining up with TRBD1. The germline V gene encodes CDR1 MDHEN and CDR2 SYDVKM. V shed 5 bases, J shed 1 base, and the junction held 8 bases outside the gene matches. This CDR3 is 17 amino acids long. This CDR3 is CASSQTGQGMNTGELFF. CDR3 DNA sequence: TGTGCCAGCAGTCAGACCGGACAGGGGATGAACACCGGGGAGCTGTTTTTT.

This chain uses TRBV12-3 or TRBV12-4 with TRBJ2-7; 14 bases are shared with TRBD2. V shed 6 bases, J shed 11 bases, and the junction held 3 bases outside the gene matches. The CDR3 totals 12 residues. The CDR3 region is CASRATSGREYF. CDR3 coding DNA: TGTGCCAGCAGGGCGACTAGCGGGAGGGAGTACTTC.

V and J are TRBV12-3 or TRBV12-4 and TRBJ2-7; possible D gene TRBD1, 5 bases. This CDR3 spans 11 amino acids. Trimming took 5 bases from V and 6 from J, leaving 8 bases between them. The CDR3 loop reads CASSLGREQYF. CDR3 bases: TGTGCCAGCAGTCTGGGGCGCGAGCAGTACTTC.

This chain joins TRBV4-1 and TRBJ2-7; 10 nucleotides agree with TRBD2. Losses at the gene ends were 3 bases for V and 1 base for J; bases not matched to a gene: 3. The CDR3 has 15 residues. Germline-derived CDR1 and CDR2 are MGHRA and YSYEKL. The CDR3 nucleotides read TGCGCCAGCAGCCAGCCACTAGCGGGGTCCTACGAGCAGTACTTC. As protein: CASSQPLAGSYEQYF.

The chain employs TRBV30 and TRBJ2-3, with 7 bases fitting TRBD1. V lost 5 bases to trimming and J lost 1 base; unmatched junction nucleotides: 9. CDR1 is GTSNPN, CDR2 SVGIG, per germline (reference sequence). This CDR3 is 15 amino acids long. The CDR3 loop is CAWGETGSGTDTQYF. The CDR3, as DNA: TGTGCCTGGGGGGAGACAGGGTCCGGCACAGATACGCAGTATTTT.

CDR3 DNA sequence: TGTGCCAGCAGTTATGAGACCCCGGACACCTACGAGCAGTACTTC. Protein product: CASSYETPDTYEQYF. This chain links TRBV6-6 with TRBJ2-7; a weak D match, TRBD1 (5 bases). Per the germline V gene, CDR1 is MNHNY and CDR2 is SVGAGI (reference sequence). The CDR3 totals 15 residues. With 3 bases removed from V and 2 bases from J, the gap between germline ends came to 14 bases.

The chain is built from TRBV19 and TRBJ1-1; 11 bases are shared with TRBD1. CDR1 and CDR2 from the germline V gene are LNHDA and SQIVND (reference sequence). The CDR3 is made up of 16 amino acids. Trimming at V came to 6 bases and at J to 3 bases, leaving 9 bases not matched to a gene. CDR3 region: CASSGTGGLGYTEAFF. The CDR3 nucleotides are TGTGCCAGTAGCGGGACAGGGGGTTTAGGGTACACTGAAGCTTTCTTT. Combining the CDR3 with reference TRBV19 and TRBJ1-1 gives the whole variable domain DGGITQSPKYLFRKEGQNVTLSCEQNLNHDAMYWYRQDPGQGLRLIYYSQIVNDFQKGDIAEGYSVSREKKESFPLTVTSAQKNPTAFYLCASSGTGGLGYTEAFFGQGTRLTVV.

By sample share, this clone is medium-sized. The CDR3 DNA sequence: TGCGCCAGCAGCCAAGAGAACTCCGGGACAGGTCTCGACGAGCAGTACTTC. It codes for CASSQENSGTGLDEQYF. The rearrangement uses TRBV4-3 and TRBJ2-7, with TRBD1 matching 8 bases. The J segment lost 5 bases and the V segment lost 0 bases, leaving 12 bases of the junction unmatched. Germline values: CDR1 LGHNA, CDR2 YSLEER. This CDR3 has 17 amino acids.

The J gene is TRBJ2-6, the V gene TRBV28, with D maybe TRBD1 (6 bases). Between the trimmed V and J ends, which lost 5 bases and 3 bases, there was a span of 11 bases. The V gene's germline CDR1 is MDHEN and CDR2 SYDVKM. The CDR3 consists of 15 residues. The CDR3 DNA follows: TGTGCCAGCAGTCCCTACAGGGATGGGGCCAACGTCCTGACTTTC. This gives the protein CASSPYRDGANVLTF.

The chain recombines TRBV19 with TRBJ1-4; the D gene is possibly TRBD1 (5 bases). This CDR3 is 15 amino acids long. The ends were cut back, 6 bases at V and 3 bases at J, with 14 bases in the middle. CDR1 is LNHDA and CDR2 is SQIVND in the germline V gene (reference sequence). CDR3 protein: CASSAQGAANEKLFF. The CDR3 region has the DNA TGTGCCAGTAGCGCGCAGGGTGCGGCTAATGAAAAACTGTTTTTT.

The chain carries TRBV27 and TRBJ2-3, with a possible D match to TRBD1 (5 bases). Germline assignment: CDR1 MNHEY and CDR2 SMNVEV (reference sequence). Trimming shortened V by 2 bases and J by 2 bases, and 14 bases separated the two germline ends. The CDR3 sequence is 16 residues long. The CDR3 region is CASSLTPTASTDTQYF. CDR3 DNA sequence: TGTGCCAGCAGTTTAACCCCGACAGCCTCCACAGATACGCAGTATTTT.

The V gene is TRBV30, the J gene TRBJ1-3, with TRBD1 as a possible D gene (6 bases). Germline CDR1 GTSNPN, CDR2 SVGIG (reference sequence). Trimming shortened V by 1 base and J by 0 bases, and 13 bases separated the two germline ends. This CDR3 has 16 residues. The DNA of the CDR3 is TGTGCCTGGAGTGGGGGACATCTCTCCTCTGGAAACACCATATATTTT. This codes for CAWSGGHLSSGNTIYF.

The rearrangement joins TRBV11-2 to TRBJ2-4; D remains ambiguous. Germline V gene sequence: CDR1 SGHAT, CDR2 FQNNGV. V dropped 5 bases and J dropped 6 bases, with 17 bases sitting between them. CDR3 length equals 15 residues. The CDR3 DNA follows: TGTGCCAGCAGCCCCTCTGGCACAGCCCTAAACATTCAGTACTTC. It codes for CASSPSGTALNIQYF.

This clone has a single count. The chain recombines TRBV2 with TRBJ1-2; D ambiguous. V lost 6 bases to trimming and J lost 1 base, with 9 bases between them. The CDR3 has 13 residues. Germline CDR1 is SNHLY and CDR2 is FYNNEI. Here the CDR3 reads CASSRDLNYGYTF. In DNA form, the CDR3 reads TGTGCCAGCAGCCGGGATCTTAACTATGGCTACACCTTC.

This chain links TRBV5-1 with TRBJ2-7; 9 bases line up with TRBD1. The CDR3 has 13 amino acids. V was clipped by 6 bases and J by 2 bases; unmatched bases: 3. Germline CDR1 SGHRS, CDR2 YFSETQ. The CDR3 spells CASTDRGTYEQYF. In nucleotides, the CDR3 is TGCGCCAGCACCGACAGGGGGACCTACGAGCAGTACTTC.

The chain joins TRBV5-1 to TRBJ2-1, with D possibly matching TRBD1 (5 bases). Trimming pared 2 bases from V and 2 bases from J, leaving 11 bases between. This CDR3 has 15 amino acids. Germline CDR1 SGHRS, CDR2 YFSETQ. The CDR3 nucleotides are TGCGCCAGCAGCTTCCCACAGGATCCCTACAATGAGCAGTTCTTC. This sequence encodes CASSFPQDPYNEQFF.